This T cell receptor (beta chain) is drawn from a study of blood T cell repertoires in COVID-19. J was trimmed by 0 bases and V by 6 bases; bases with no gene match: 1. This CDR3 is built from 14 residues. CDR1 and CDR2 (germline): ENHRY, SYGVKD. Sequenced by immunoSEQ multiplex PCR; TCRdb stores in-frame clones only, minus some. The table includes some 490,000 clones, approximately 90% detected once. Two negative PCRs, clearance, or symptom resolution had been documented for recovered Cohort 3 donors. This TCR was sampled from a woman in her sixties who had recovered from COVID-19. Sequenced sample: PBMCs or T cells enriched from blood (not recorded which). The chain carries TRBV10-3 and TRBJ1-4; 7 bases are a match to TRBD1. CDR3 in DNA: TGTGCCATCAGCCAGGGGGCAACTAATGAAAAACTGTTTTTT. It encodes CAISQGATNEKLFF.